The clone carrying this TCR beta chain has a single count. Its specificity is unknown. The data stem from a study of vaccination effects on CD4 cells after COVID-19. Some clones are missing from TCRdb's copy, which holds only in-frame ones; the method was immunoSEQ multiplex PCR. The table has 25,000 to 40,000 clones, roughly four fifths seen once. Germline CDR1 and CDR2: MNHEY and SVGAGI. The V and J ends lost 6 bases and 5 bases respectively, with 16 bases between them. The CDR3 spans 14 residues. Study results and caveats: Late in the post-vaccination period, infection-induced and vaccine-induced clones underwent marked clonal contraction. Sampling in the study covered few convalescent patients and included no early post-infection timepoints.

Sequencing was preceded by expansion of antigen-specific CD4+ T cells with viral peptide pools in the ViraFEST assay. Following 10 days of culture, CD4+ T cells were isolated. Participants each got two BNT162b2 or mRNA-1273 vaccine doses. They grew over 1.5 million PBMC in each well, adding approximately 10 IU/ml IL-2 and roughly 9.3 ug/ml peptides. Cultures received IL-2 medium that replaced half the medium on days 3 and 7. The sample here was CD4+ T cells from PBMCs cultured with HCoV-NL63 spike peptides, taken after COVID-19 vaccination. The clonotype originates from a human donor who received a COVID-19 vaccine. Some clones in this sample may be carry-over from other donors' samples. The J gene is TRBJ1-1, the V gene TRBV6-5; D remains unclear. The chain's CDR3 is CASSYVTSRTEAFF. Written as DNA, the CDR3 is TGTGCCAGCAGCTATGTAACATCGCGGACTGAAGCTTTCTTT.